The TCR beta chain described here comes from a study of T cell responses to AZD1222 COVID-19 vaccine. Regarding the study as a whole: Baseline antibody screening turned up just a handful of seropositive AZD1222 recipients.

Using immunoSEQ multiplex PCR, the repertoire was profiled, and TCRdb retains in-frame clones only, with some absent. The sample has approximately 67,000 clones; 83% are singletons. Notes on this clone: No antigen is known for it.

CDR1 is LNHDA and CDR2 is SQIVND in the germline V gene (reference sequence). The junction had 7 bases not matched to a gene; V was cut back by 6 bases and J by 8 bases. The CDR3 has 13 residues. Sequencing was performed on peripheral blood, taken 28 days after the second AZD1222 dose. This clonotype originated in an adult who received the AZD1222 COVID-19 vaccine. V usage is TRBV19 and J usage is TRBJ1-5; 7 bases are a match to TRBD1. The CDR3 DNA sequence: TGTGCCAGTAGAGACAGGGATTGGGAGCCCCAGCATTTT. It encodes CASRDRDWEPQHF.